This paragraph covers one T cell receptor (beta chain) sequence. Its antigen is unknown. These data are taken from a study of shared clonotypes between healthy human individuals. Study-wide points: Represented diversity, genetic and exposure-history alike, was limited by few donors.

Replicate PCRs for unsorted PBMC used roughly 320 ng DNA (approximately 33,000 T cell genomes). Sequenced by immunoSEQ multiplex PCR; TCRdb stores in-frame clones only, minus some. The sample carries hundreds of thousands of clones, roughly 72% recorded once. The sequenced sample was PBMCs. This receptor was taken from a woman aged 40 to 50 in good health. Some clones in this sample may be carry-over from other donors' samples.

CDR3 in DNA: TGTGCCAGCAGTGACCCCGGGACAGGGAGTTATGGCTACACCTTC. Translation: CASSDPGTGSYGYTF. The chain couples TRBV25-1 to TRBJ1-2, with 9 nucleotides matching TRBD1. V shed 3 bases and J 5 bases; nucleotides not matched to a gene: 7. The V gene's germline CDR1 is MGHDK and CDR2 SYGVNS. The CDR3 totals 15 residues.